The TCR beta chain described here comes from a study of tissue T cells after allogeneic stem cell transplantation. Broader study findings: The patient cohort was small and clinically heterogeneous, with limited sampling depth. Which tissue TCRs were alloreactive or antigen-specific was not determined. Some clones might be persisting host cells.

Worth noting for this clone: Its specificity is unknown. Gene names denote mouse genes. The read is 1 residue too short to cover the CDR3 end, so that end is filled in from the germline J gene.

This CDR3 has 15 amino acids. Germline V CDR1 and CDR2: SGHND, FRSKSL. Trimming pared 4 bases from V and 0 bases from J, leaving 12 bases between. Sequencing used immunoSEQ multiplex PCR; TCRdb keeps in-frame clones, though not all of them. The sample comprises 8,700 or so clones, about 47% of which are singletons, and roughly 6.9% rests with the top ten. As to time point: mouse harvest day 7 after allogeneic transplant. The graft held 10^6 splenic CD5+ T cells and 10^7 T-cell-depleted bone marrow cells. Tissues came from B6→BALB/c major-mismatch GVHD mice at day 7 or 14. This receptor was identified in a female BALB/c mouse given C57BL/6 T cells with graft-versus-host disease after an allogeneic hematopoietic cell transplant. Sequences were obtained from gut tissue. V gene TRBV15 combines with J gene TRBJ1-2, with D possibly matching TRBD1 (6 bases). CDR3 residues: CASSSSGTTNSDYTF. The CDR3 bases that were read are TGTGCCAGCAGTTCATCCGGGACAACAAACTCCGACTACACC.